Listed below are T cell receptor beta chains from one sample, sequenced in a study of blood T cell repertoires in COVID-19. Here immunoSEQ multiplex PCR was the method, and the copy in TCRdb shows in-frame clones only, minus some. The table lists roughly 240,000 clones, approximately 85% of them singletons. Sample: PBMCs or T cells enriched from blood (not recorded which). Receptors originate from a woman aged 45-60 years with acute COVID-19. CDR3s include the opening cysteine and the closing phenylalanine or tryptophan.

j_gene: TRBJ1-1
v_gene: TRBV9
CDR3aa: CASSVGTGVLSTEAFF

j_gene: TRBJ2-1
v_gene: TRBV18
CDR3aa: CASSPGQGRYNEQFF

j_gene: TRBJ2-7
v_gene: TRBV29-1
CDR3aa: CSVESGVGNEQYF

j_gene: TRBJ1-5
v_gene: TRBV3-1/TRBV3-2
CDR3aa: CASSQAQDRGPHQPQHF

j_gene: TRBJ1-4
v_gene: TRBV5-1
CDR3aa: CASSENSPNEKLFF

j_gene: TRBJ2-7
v_gene: TRBV30
CDR3aa: CAWSIGGSSYEQYF

j_gene: TRBJ1-2
v_gene: TRBV19
CDR3aa: CASRQFYGYTF

j_gene: TRBJ1-1
v_gene: TRBV5-1
CDR3aa: CASSLGQPNTEAFF

j_gene: TRBJ1-6
v_gene: TRBV5-5
CDR3aa: CASSLSSSSYNSPLHF

j_gene: TRBJ1-2
v_gene: TRBV6-2/TRBV6-3
CDR3aa: CASSYSGRGGYTF

j_gene: TRBJ1-5
v_gene: TRBV2
CDR3aa: CASSAVQGWNQPQHF

j_gene: TRBJ1-5
v_gene: TRBV30
CDR3aa: CACSTGSRGQPQHF

j_gene: TRBJ1-6
v_gene: TRBV6-5
CDR3aa: CASSYYSPDRDSPLHF

j_gene: TRBJ2-3
v_gene: TRBV15
CDR3aa: CATRAEGLAGNTQYF

j_gene: TRBJ2-3
v_gene: TRBV7-2
CDR3aa: CASSLTEGTDTQYF

j_gene: TRBJ1-1
v_gene: TRBV7-9
CDR3aa: CASSSREGHTEAFF

j_gene: TRBJ1-2
v_gene: TRBV11-2
CDR3aa: CASSLYLGPTGNYGYTF

j_gene: TRBJ1-1
v_gene: TRBV5-6
CDR3aa: CASSAQDRAYTEAFF

j_gene: TRBJ1-1
v_gene: TRBV5-1
CDR3aa: CASSPGTGMILF

j_gene: TRBJ1-1
v_gene: TRBV15
CDR3aa: CATSRVFRGKLNTEAFF

j_gene: TRBJ2-7
v_gene: TRBV5-1
CDR3aa: CASSLAPGQGYEQYF

j_gene: TRBJ2-1
v_gene: TRBV27
CDR3aa: CASSWGGAGEQFF

j_gene: TRBJ1-1
v_gene: TRBV7-2
CDR3aa: CASSPRGRTNTEAFF

j_gene: TRBJ2-1
v_gene: TRBV7-2
CDR3aa: CASSFTGLSSYNEQFF

j_gene: TRBJ1-1
v_gene: TRBV11-1
CDR3aa: CASTLSGGRNTEAFF

j_gene: TRBJ1-2
v_gene: TRBV2
CDR3aa: CASPPPRQGANYGYTF

j_gene: TRBJ2-1
v_gene: TRBV5-6
CDR3aa: CASSLGGAPYNEQFF

j_gene: TRBJ1-4
v_gene: TRBV2
CDR3aa: CASSMDRGRTTNEKLFF

j_gene: TRBJ2-3
v_gene: TRBV3-1/TRBV3-2
CDR3aa: CASSQVGEVSGTDTQYF

j_gene: TRBJ2-3
v_gene: TRBV9
CDR3aa: CASSLTAGGLDTQYF

j_gene: TRBJ1-1
v_gene: TRBV21-1
CDR3aa: CASSITGCTEAFF

j_gene: TRBJ1-3
v_gene: TRBV5-1
CDR3aa: CASRNSFTGTGNTIYF

j_gene: TRBJ2-7
v_gene: TRBV7-9
CDR3aa: CASSLAPLYEQYF

j_gene: TRBJ2-7
v_gene: TRBV3-1/TRBV3-2
CDR3aa: CASSQVQGRVDEQYF

j_gene: TRBJ2-7
v_gene: TRBV6-6
CDR3aa: CASSDRDRGFREQYF

j_gene: TRBJ2-3
v_gene: TRBV4-3
CDR3aa: CASSQDLEVHTQYF

j_gene: TRBJ2-5
v_gene: TRBV6-6
CDR3aa: CASSKTGQETQYF

j_gene: TRBJ1-4
v_gene: TRBV4-3
CDR3aa: CASSPLAGGNEKLFF

j_gene: TRBJ1-4
v_gene: TRBV27
CDR3aa: CASSSWTGEKLFF

j_gene: TRBJ2-3
v_gene: TRBV9
CDR3aa: CASSLTSEAPDTQYF

j_gene: TRBJ2-1
v_gene: TRBV9
CDR3aa: CASSVAGQGALYEQFF

j_gene: TRBJ2-2
v_gene: TRBV3-1/TRBV3-2
CDR3aa: CASSQAGAGQVNTGELFF

j_gene: TRBJ1-2
v_gene: TRBV5-1
CDR3aa: CASSLNRGPSNYGYTF

j_gene: TRBJ1-1
v_gene: TRBV19
CDR3aa: CASAPGGTEAFF

j_gene: TRBJ2-6
v_gene: TRBV5-8
CDR3aa: CASRTTGANVLTF

j_gene: TRBJ2-5
v_gene: TRBV4-3
CDR3aa: CASSQDWSAGRQETQYF

j_gene: TRBJ1-2
v_gene: TRBV3-1/TRBV3-2
CDR3aa: CASSYYGYTF

j_gene: TRBJ1-5
v_gene: TRBV2
CDR3aa: CASSGRGSQPQHF

j_gene: TRBJ1-2
v_gene: TRBV4-1
CDR3aa: CASSQSLTDDLGYTF

j_gene: TRBJ1-2
v_gene: TRBV12-3/TRBV12-4
CDR3aa: CASSQTHHGYTF

j_gene: TRBJ2-2
v_gene: TRBV14
CDR3aa: CASSPAGTGVRQAGELFF

j_gene: TRBJ1-1
v_gene: TRBV6-5
CDR3aa: CASRRGRNTEAFF

j_gene: TRBJ1-1
v_gene: TRBV5-1
CDR3aa: CASSARTKNTEAFF

j_gene: TRBJ1-1
v_gene: TRBV18
CDR3aa: CASSPRDSLEAFF

j_gene: TRBJ2-2
v_gene: TRBV19
CDR3aa: CASSPLSQRQGRYTGELFF